The rows below give T cell receptor beta chains drawn from one sample of a study of T cells in Graves' hyperthyroidism and ophthalmopathy. TCRdb re-analysed the multiplex PCR reads in MiXCR, keeping a single row per CDR3 protein. The sample contains approximately 610,000 distinct CDR3 sequences, around 15% of which appear only once. The sample comprised blood. The receptor source for this set is a woman aged 18-30 years with Graves' hyperthyroidism. Both conserved end residues are trimmed from each CDR3.

j_gene: TRBJ2-7
len: 11
v_gene: TRBV29-1
CDR3aa: SVLAGVTYEQY

j_gene: TRBJ2-1
len: 15
v_gene: TRBV9
CDR3aa: ASSVVGLAGGDNEQF

j_gene: TRBJ1-2
len: 15
v_gene: TRBV12-5
CDR3aa: ASGLVQGHIGNYGYT

j_gene: TRBJ1-1
len: 15
v_gene: TRBV7-8
CDR3aa: VSSLNRELKVYAEAF

j_gene: TRBJ2-2
len: 14
v_gene: TRBV5-4
CDR3aa: ASNPGGTVWNGELF

j_gene: TRBJ2-3
len: 14
v_gene: TRBV11-2
CDR3aa: ASSLEAGAPTDTQY

j_gene: TRBJ1-1
len: 11
v_gene: TRBV19
CDR3aa: ASSIGQGSEAF

j_gene: TRBJ1-1
len: 13
v_gene: TRBV6-1
CDR3aa: ASSDRGQMNTEAF

j_gene: TRBJ2-1
len: 13
v_gene: TRBV20-1
CDR3aa: SAREPGGPQNEQF

j_gene: TRBJ2-1
len: 14
v_gene: TRBV3-1
CDR3aa: ASSQDLTGGGGEQF

j_gene: TRBJ2-3
len: 15
v_gene: TRBV12-3/TRBV12-4
CDR3aa: ASSPNPTGGWADTQY

j_gene: TRBJ1-4
len: 16
v_gene: TRBV19
CDR3aa: ASISRGDRSATNEKLF

j_gene: TRBJ1-1
len: 12
v_gene: TRBV6-4
CDR3aa: ASKLQGQDTEAF

j_gene: TRBJ1-6
len: 12
v_gene: TRBV10-1
CDR3aa: ASSDRGNNSPLH

j_gene: TRBJ2-3
len: 16
v_gene: TRBV7-2
CDR3aa: ASSPGRAGEDWGDTQY

j_gene: TRBJ2-6
len: 16
v_gene: TRBV11-2
CDR3aa: ASAAYDTRGAGANVLT

j_gene: TRBJ1-2
len: 10
v_gene: TRBV12-3/TRBV12-4
CDR3aa: ASSGTGRGYT

j_gene: TRBJ1-1
len: 12
v_gene: TRBV6-1
CDR3aa: ASRPPGQGSEAF

j_gene: TRBJ1-2
len: 14
v_gene: TRBV7-2
CDR3aa: ASSYSTTSGMDGYT

j_gene: TRBJ1-1
len: 12
v_gene: TRBV10-2
CDR3aa: ASSPSEGATEAF

j_gene: TRBJ2-7
len: 17
v_gene: TRBV9
CDR3aa: ASSSSASSGVSKPYEQY

j_gene: TRBJ1-3
len: 14
v_gene: TRBV11-3
CDR3aa: ASSAHRTPAGNTIY

j_gene: TRBJ2-2
len: 12
v_gene: TRBV3-1
CDR3aa: ASWDRGLGGELF

j_gene: TRBJ2-7
len: 10
v_gene: TRBV12-3/TRBV12-4
CDR3aa: ASKCGTGEQY

j_gene: TRBJ1-3
len: 13
v_gene: TRBV28
CDR3aa: ASSPTGGSGNTIY

j_gene: TRBJ2-5
len: 15
v_gene: TRBV7-8
CDR3aa: ASSLIRLAGGEETQY

j_gene: TRBJ1-2
len: 14
v_gene: TRBV7-9
CDR3aa: ASSPKSQGANYGYT

j_gene: TRBJ1-1
len: 9
v_gene: TRBV13
CDR3aa: ASSETGGAF

j_gene: TRBJ2-5
len: 13
v_gene: TRBV7-3
CDR3aa: ASSLIVSPGETQY